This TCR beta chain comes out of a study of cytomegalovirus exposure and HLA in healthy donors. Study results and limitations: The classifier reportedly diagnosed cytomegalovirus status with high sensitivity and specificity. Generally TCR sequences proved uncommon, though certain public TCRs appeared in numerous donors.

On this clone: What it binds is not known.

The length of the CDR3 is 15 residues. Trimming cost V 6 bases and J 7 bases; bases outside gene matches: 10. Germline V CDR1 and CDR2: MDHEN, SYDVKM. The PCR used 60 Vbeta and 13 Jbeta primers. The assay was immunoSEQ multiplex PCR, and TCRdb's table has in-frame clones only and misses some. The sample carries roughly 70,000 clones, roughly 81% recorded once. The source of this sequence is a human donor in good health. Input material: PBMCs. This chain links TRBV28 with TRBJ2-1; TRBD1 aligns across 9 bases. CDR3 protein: CASRWGQGNLNEQFF. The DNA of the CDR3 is TGTGCCAGCAGGTGGGGACAGGGTAATTTGAATGAGCAGTTCTTC. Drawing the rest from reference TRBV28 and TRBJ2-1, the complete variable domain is DVKVTQSSRYLVKRTGEKVFLECVQDMDHENMFWYRQDPGLGLRLIYFSYDVKMKEKGDIPEGYSVSREKKERFSLILESASTNQTSMYLCASRWGQGNLNEQFFGPGTRLTVL.